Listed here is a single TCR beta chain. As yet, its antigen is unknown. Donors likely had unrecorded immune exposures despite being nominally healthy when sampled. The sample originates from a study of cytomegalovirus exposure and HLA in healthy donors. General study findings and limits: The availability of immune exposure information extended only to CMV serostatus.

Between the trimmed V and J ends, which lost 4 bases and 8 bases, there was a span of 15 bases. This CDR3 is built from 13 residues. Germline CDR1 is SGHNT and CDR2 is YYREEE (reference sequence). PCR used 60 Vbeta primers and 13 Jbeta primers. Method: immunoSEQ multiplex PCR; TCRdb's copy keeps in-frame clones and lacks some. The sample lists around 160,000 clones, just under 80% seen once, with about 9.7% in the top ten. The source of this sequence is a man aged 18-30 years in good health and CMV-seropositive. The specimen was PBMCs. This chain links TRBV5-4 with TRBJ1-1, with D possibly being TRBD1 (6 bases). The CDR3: CASSPRGGQEAFF. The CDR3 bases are TGTGCCAGCAGCCCGAGGGGGGGGCAGGAAGCTTTCTTT.